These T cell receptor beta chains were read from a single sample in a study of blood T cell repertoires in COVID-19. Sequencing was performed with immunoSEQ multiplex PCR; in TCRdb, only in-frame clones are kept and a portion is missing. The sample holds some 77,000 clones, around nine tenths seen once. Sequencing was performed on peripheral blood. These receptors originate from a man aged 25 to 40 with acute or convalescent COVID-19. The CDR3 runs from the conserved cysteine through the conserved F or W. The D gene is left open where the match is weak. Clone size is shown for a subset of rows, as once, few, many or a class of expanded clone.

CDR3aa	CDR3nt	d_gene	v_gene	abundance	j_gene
CASSSTGQPQHF	TGTGCCAGCAGCTCAACAGGGCAGCCCCAGCATTTT	.	TRBV2	.	TRBJ1-5
CASSLSGSTGELFF	TGCGCCAGCAGCTTGTCCGGGTCCACCGGGGAGCTGTTTTTT	.	TRBV5-1	.	TRBJ2-2
CASSQERLRGYEQYF	TGTGCCAGCAGCCAAGAGCGGCTGAGAGGCTACGAGCAGTACTTC	.	TRBV3-1/TRBV3-2	.	TRBJ2-7
CVRSPPSTGVDQPQHF	TGTGTCAGAAGCCCCCCCTCGACAGGGGTTGATCAGCCCCAGCATTTT	.	TRBV7-5	.	TRBJ1-5
CASSLAGNTDTQYF	TGTGCCAGCTCACTAGCGGGAAACACAGATACGCAGTATTTT	TRBD2	TRBV6-5	.	TRBJ2-3
CASRAKTSGSNEQFF	TGTGCCAGCAGGGCCAAGACTAGCGGGAGCAATGAGCAGTTCTTC	TRBD2	TRBV6-5	.	TRBJ2-1
CASSWDFRPGELFF	TGTGCCAGCAGCTGGGACTTTAGGCCCGGGGAGCTGTTTTTT	.	TRBV7-2	once	TRBJ2-2
CSVDSTGFYTEAFF	TGCAGCGTTGATAGTACGGGATTTTACACTGAAGCTTTCTTT	.	TRBV29-1	.	TRBJ1-1
CASSPLGGRIGELFF	TGCGCCAGCAGCCCGCTCGGAGGACGGATCGGGGAGCTGTTTTTT	.	TRBV5-1	.	TRBJ2-2
CASRREAGRQETQYF	TGCGCCAGCAGGAGGGAAGCGGGGAGGCAAGAGACCCAGTACTTC	TRBD2	TRBV5-1	.	TRBJ2-5
CASSWEGRTDTQYF	TGTGCCAGCAGTTGGGAGGGAAGGACAGATACGCAGTATTTT	TRBD2	TRBV6-5	.	TRBJ2-3
CAWSVGVSLTGELFF	TGTGCCTGGAGTGTAGGAGTCAGCCTCACCGGGGAGCTGTTTTTT	.	TRBV30	.	TRBJ2-2
CASSPTSGRLSQYF	TGCGCCAGCAGCCCCACTAGCGGGAGGTTGTCCCAGTACTTC	TRBD2	TRBV5-1	.	TRBJ2-5
CSVRGRGDYNEQFF	TGCAGCGTCCGAGGACGCGGGGACTACAATGAGCAGTTCTTC	.	TRBV29-1	.	TRBJ2-1
CASIGTSASDNEQFF	TGTGCCAGCATAGGGACTAGCGCGTCGGACAATGAGCAGTTCTTC	TRBD2	TRBV28	few	TRBJ2-1
CASSPGPSQGFEQYF	TGTGCCAGCAGCCCTGGCCCCAGCCAGGGATTTGAGCAGTACTTC	.	TRBV11-2	.	TRBJ2-7
CASSYSGTGGETQYF	TGTGCCAGCAGTTACTCCGGGACAGGGGGCGAGACCCAGTACTTC	TRBD1	TRBV6-2/TRBV6-3	.	TRBJ2-5
CASSPGLDEKLFF	TGTGCCAGCTCACCAGGGCTCGATGAAAAACTGTTTTTT	.	TRBV18	.	TRBJ1-4
CASSRTAILRTEAFF	TGTGCCAGCAGCCGGACAGCGATATTGAGAACTGAAGCTTTCTTT	.	TRBV7-6	.	TRBJ1-1
CASRGQGRETQYF	TGTGCCAGTCGGGGACAGGGGAGAGAGACCCAGTACTTC	TRBD1	TRBV6-5	.	TRBJ2-5
CASSLATGSDEQFF	TGTGCCAGCAGCTTAGCGACAGGGTCCGATGAGCAGTTCTTC	TRBD1	TRBV7-8	.	TRBJ2-1
CASSQGLAGDTQYF	TGTGCCAGCAGCCAAGGGCTAGCGGGAGATACGCAGTATTTT	TRBD2	TRBV3-1/TRBV3-2	.	TRBJ2-3
CASSKDSIYYGYTF	TGTGCCAGCAGCAAGGACAGTATTTACTATGGCTACACCTTC	.	TRBV7-2	.	TRBJ1-2
CASSFAGLGGRAPPYEQYF	TGTGCCAGCAGTTTTGCGGGTCTTGGCGGGAGGGCCCCTCCCTACGAGCAGTACTTC	TRBD2	TRBV27	.	TRBJ2-7
CASSTFPGQGPYEQYF	TGTGCCAGCAGTACCTTCCCGGGACAGGGACCCTACGAGCAGTACTTC	TRBD1	TRBV28	.	TRBJ2-7
CASRRPGRARADTQYF	TGTGCCAGCAGACGACCTGGGCGGGCGCGCGCAGATACGCAGTATTTT	.	TRBV11-2	.	TRBJ2-3
CASSLTSGRVGYNEQFF	TGTGCCAGCAGTTTAACTAGCGGGAGAGTGGGTTATAATGAGCAGTTCTTC	TRBD2	TRBV27	once	TRBJ2-1
CSVEGRTGGGWNYGYTF	TGCAGCGTTGAAGGGCGAACAGGGGGCGGGTGGAACTATGGCTACACCTTC	TRBD1	TRBV29-1	once	TRBJ1-2
CASSALAVGNEQFF	TGTGCCAGCAGCGCACTAGCGGTGGGCAATGAGCAGTTCTTC	TRBD2	TRBV6-5	.	TRBJ2-1
CASSHSGSNQPQHF	TGTGCCAGCAGCCACAGTGGGAGCAATCAGCCCCAGCATTTT	.	TRBV6-5	.	TRBJ1-5
CASSSGTRNSPLHF	TGTGCCAGCAGCTCCGGGACTCGGAATTCACCCCTCCACTTT	.	TRBV7-9	once	TRBJ1-6
CASSLGGTGNTIYF	TGCGCCAGCAGCTTAGGCGGGACTGGAAACACCATATATTTT	.	TRBV5-1	.	TRBJ1-3
CASSLLGRTERTEAFF	TGCGCCAGCAGCTTGCTTGGGAGAACAGAGAGAACTGAAGCTTTCTTT	.	TRBV5-1	.	TRBJ1-1
CASSLGAGSVEQYF	TGTGCCAGCAGCTTAGGTGCAGGCAGTGTTGAGCAGTACTTC	.	TRBV11-2	.	TRBJ2-7
CASNSRTYNEQFF	TGTGCCAGCAATTCCAGAACCTACAATGAGCAGTTCTTC	.	TRBV2	.	TRBJ2-1
CASSQDGQGGSPLHF	TGTGCCAGCAGCCAAGACGGACAGGGAGGTTCACCCCTCCACTTT	TRBD1	TRBV4-2	.	TRBJ1-6
CATSRGPNSNQPQHF	TGTGCCACCAGCAGAGGTCCCAACTCCAATCAGCCCCAGCATTTT	.	TRBV15	.	TRBJ1-5
CARRSPGLRKPQFPTEYF	TGTGCCAGAAGAAGCCCGGGACTGCGCAAACCTCAATTCCCAACGGAGTACTTC	.	TRBV7-5	once	TRBJ2-7
CASSALDTPVGGYTF	TGTGCCAGCAGCGCCTTGGACACCCCGGTCGGTGGCTACACCTTC	.	TRBV9	.	TRBJ1-2
CASSYRPGMVTGELFF	TGTGCCAGCAGTTACCGGCCGGGAATGGTCACCGGGGAGCTGTTTTTT	.	TRBV6-2/TRBV6-3	.	TRBJ2-2
CASSLRGEEQFF	TGTGCCAGCTCACTCAGGGGAGAGGAGCAGTTCTTC	.	TRBV18	few	TRBJ2-1
CASSFAYEQYF	TGTGCCAGCAGCTTCGCCTACGAGCAGTACTTC	.	TRBV6-5	.	TRBJ2-7
CASTYSGGWNEKLFF	TGTGCCAGCACCTACTCAGGGGGATGGAATGAAAAACTGTTTTTT	TRBD1	TRBV5-8	few	TRBJ1-4
CASSVELVSGANVLTF	TGTGCCAGCAGCGTAGAACTAGTGTCCGGGGCCAACGTCCTGACTTTC	.	TRBV9	.	TRBJ2-6
CASSSMTATSYNEQFF	TGTGCCAGCAGTTCCATGACAGCGACCTCCTACAATGAGCAGTTCTTC	.	TRBV28	.	TRBJ2-1
CASRDRGNTGELFF	TGTGCCAGTCGGGACAGGGGGAACACCGGGGAGCTGTTTTTT	TRBD1	TRBV19	.	TRBJ2-2